This TCR beta chain emerged from a study of Ad26.COV2.S vaccination and SARS-CoV-2 variants. Study-wide context: Each vaccinee took Ad26.COV2.S intramuscularly, once or twice 56 days apart.

This clone was picked up one time. The antigen is not known. The treatment denotes: 15 to 20 received Ad26.COV2.S at low or high dose, single or two shots; roughly five received placebo; per-sample allocation not given. Specimen acquisition occurred on day 63 following the initial vaccine or placebo injection. Whoever gave the sample was an adult aged 18-55 years in Boston. An Ad26 vector that expressed Wuhan-strain SARS-CoV-2 spike constituted the vaccine. Sequencing used immunoSEQ multiplex PCR; TCRdb keeps in-frame clones, though not all of them. The data show about 440,000 clones, with about nine tenths seen just once and about 4.4% held by the top ten. Study-level results: Overall T cell responses may have been underestimated by the analyses of TCR breadth and depth.

V was shortened by 5 bases and J by 3 bases, with 11 bases between the two germline ends. CDR3 length equals 13 residues. Germline V lookup: CDR1 MNHEY, CDR2 SVGEGT. This clonotype was obtained from a person between 18 and 65 years old who received the Ad26.COV2.S COVID-19 vaccine or a placebo. The chain recombines TRBV6-2 or TRBV6-3 with TRBJ2-7; unclear D gene. The starting material was peripheral blood, obtained in a trial of Ad26.COV2.S vaccine versus placebo. This CDR3 reads CASSPGLHYEQYF. The CDR3 DNA follows: TGTGCCAGCAGTCCAGGCCTACACTACGAGCAGTACTTC.